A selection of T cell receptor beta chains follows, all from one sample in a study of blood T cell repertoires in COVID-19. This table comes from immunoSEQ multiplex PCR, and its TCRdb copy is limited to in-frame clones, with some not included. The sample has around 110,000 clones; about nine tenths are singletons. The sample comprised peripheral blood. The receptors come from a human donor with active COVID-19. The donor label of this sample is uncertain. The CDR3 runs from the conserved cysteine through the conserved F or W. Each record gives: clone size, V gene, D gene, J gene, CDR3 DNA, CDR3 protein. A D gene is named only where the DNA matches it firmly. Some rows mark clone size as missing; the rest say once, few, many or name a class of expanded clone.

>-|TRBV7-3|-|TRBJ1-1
TGTGCCAGCAGCTTATTCCACGGGGTTAGGCTGAACACTGAAGCTTTCTTT
CASSLFHGVRLNTEAFF
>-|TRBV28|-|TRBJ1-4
TGTGCCAGCAGACAGGGAGTCGCGCTAAGTGAAAAACTGTTTTTT
CASRQGVALSEKLFF
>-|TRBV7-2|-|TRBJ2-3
TGTGCCAGCAGCTTCTCCCAAGTAGGACAGATTCACACAGATACGCAGTATTTT
CASSFSQVGQIHTDTQYF
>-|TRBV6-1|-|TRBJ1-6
TGTGCCAGCAGTGAAGAGGGAAGGGGGACCAATTCACCCCTCCACTTT
CASSEEGRGTNSPLHF
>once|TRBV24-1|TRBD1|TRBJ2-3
TGTGCCACCAGTGACCGATCCGGACAGGGTCCAGATACGCAGTATTTT
CATSDRSGQGPDTQYF
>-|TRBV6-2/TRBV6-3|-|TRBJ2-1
TGTGCCAGCAGTCAAGACAGATACAATGAGCAGTTCTTC
CASSQDRYNEQFF
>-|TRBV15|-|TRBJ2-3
TGTGCCACCGGGGAGGGGGGGTTCACAGATACGCAGTATTTT
CATGEGGFTDTQYF
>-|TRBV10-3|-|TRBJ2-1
TGTGCCATCAGTGAGTGGGCACTAGTCACGGCCAATGAGCAGTTCTTC
CAISEWALVTANEQFF
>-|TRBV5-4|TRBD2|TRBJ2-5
TGTGCCAGCAGCCATAGCGGGGGGGGAGAGACCCAGTACTTC
CASSHSGGGETQYF
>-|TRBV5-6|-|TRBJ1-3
TGTGCCAGCAGCCAATACAGCTCTGGAAACACCATATATTTT
CASSQYSSGNTIYF
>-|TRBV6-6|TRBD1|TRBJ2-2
TGTGCCAGCAGTCGAAGGACAGGGCCGAACACCGGGGAGCTGTTTTTT
CASSRRTGPNTGELFF
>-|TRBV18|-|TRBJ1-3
TGTGCCAGCTCACCACGTGCGGGGGCGTGGGGAAACACCATATATTTT
CASSPRAGAWGNTIYF
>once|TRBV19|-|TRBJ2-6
TGTGCCAGTACTCATAACGGGGTGCGGACTCGCTCTGGGGCCAACGTCCTGACTTTC
CASTHNGVRTRSGANVLTF
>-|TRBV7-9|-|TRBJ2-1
TGTGCCAGCAGCTTCCAGGGGATAAATGAGCAGTTCTTC
CASSFQGINEQFF
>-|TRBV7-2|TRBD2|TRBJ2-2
TGTGCCAGCAGCTCTTGGACTAGCGGGGTGAACACCGGGGAGCTGTTTTTT
CASSSWTSGVNTGELFF
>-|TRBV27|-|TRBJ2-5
TGTGCCAGCAGTCAACAGGGCGGAGAGACCCAGTACTTC
CASSQQGGETQYF
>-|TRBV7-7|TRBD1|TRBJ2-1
TGTGCCAGCAGCCCTAGGACAGGTCGGGAGCAGTTCTTC
CASSPRTGREQFF
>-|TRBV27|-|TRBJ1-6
TGTGCCAGCAGTTTCAGGGGCGGTAATTCACCCCTCCACTTT
CASSFRGGNSPLHF
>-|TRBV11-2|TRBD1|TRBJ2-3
TGTGCCAGTAGAGGACAGGGCCGCACAGATACGCAGTATTTT
CASRGQGRTDTQYF
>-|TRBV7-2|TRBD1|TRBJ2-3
TGTGCCAGCAGCAGCCGGGACAGGTCCTTAGGGGGGGATACGCAGTATTTT
CASSSRDRSLGGDTQYF
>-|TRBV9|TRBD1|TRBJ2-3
TGTGCCAGCAGCGTAGCCCCCACTGACAGGGTCGGTATAGATACGCAGTATTTT
CASSVAPTDRVGIDTQYF
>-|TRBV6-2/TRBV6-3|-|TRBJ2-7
TGTGCCAGCAGTTACAGGGGGATCTACGAGCAGTACTTC
CASSYRGIYEQYF
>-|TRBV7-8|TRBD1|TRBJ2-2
TGTGCCAGCAGCTCCCAGGGGGCCCGAAACACCGGGGAGCTGTTTTTT
CASSSQGARNTGELFF
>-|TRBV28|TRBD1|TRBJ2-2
TGTGCCAGCAGTCCTTGGACAGGTACCAGCGGGGAGCTGTTTTTT
CASSPWTGTSGELFF
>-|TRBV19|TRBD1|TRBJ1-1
TGTGCCAGTAGTATGCTTCAGTGGACAGGGGTTGTAAACACTGAAGCTTTCTTT
CASSMLQWTGVVNTEAFF
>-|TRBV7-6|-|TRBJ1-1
TGTGCCAGCAGCCCTGACGTCGAAAGGGGTAACGACACTGAAGCTTTCTTT
CASSPDVERGNDTEAFF
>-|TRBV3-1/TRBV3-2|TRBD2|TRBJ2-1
TGTGCCAGCAGCCAGCAACTTTTAGCGGGGGGCGCCTACAATGAGCAGTTCTTC
CASSQQLLAGGAYNEQFF
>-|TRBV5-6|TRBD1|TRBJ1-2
TGTGCCAGCAGCTTGGATGGTTCTGAGGACAGGGGGGGCTATGGCTACACCTTC
CASSLDGSEDRGGYGYTF
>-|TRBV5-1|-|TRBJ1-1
TGCGCCAGCAGCTTGAATGAAGAGTCTGAAGCTTTCTTT
CASSLNEESEAFF
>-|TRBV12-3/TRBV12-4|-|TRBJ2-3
TGTGCCAGCAGTTTGACTTCCACAGATACGCAGTATTTT
CASSLTSTDTQYF
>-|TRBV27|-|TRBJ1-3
TGTGCCAGCCGGACAGTTCAGGATGGAAACACCATATATTTT
CASRTVQDGNTIYF
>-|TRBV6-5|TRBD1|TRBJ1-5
TGTGCCAGCAGCAGAGGACAGGCGAACAATCAGCCCCAGCATTTT
CASSRGQANNQPQHF
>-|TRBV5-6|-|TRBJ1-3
TGTGCCAGCAGCTTGCTCCGGGACATAGCCGGAAACACCATATATTTT
CASSLLRDIAGNTIYF
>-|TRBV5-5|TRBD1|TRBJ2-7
TGTGCCAGCAGCCCGGACAGGGGAGGCTCCTACGAGCAGTACTTC
CASSPDRGGSYEQYF
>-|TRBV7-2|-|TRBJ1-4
TGTGCCACCAGGACTCCTCCAGGGAAAAAACTGTTTTTT
CATRTPPGKKLFF
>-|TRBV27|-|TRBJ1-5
TGTGCCAGCAGTTCCCCCGGGTCAGAAAATCAGCCCCAGCATTTT
CASSSPGSENQPQHF
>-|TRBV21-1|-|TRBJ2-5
TGTGCCAGCAACTTCTCGATAACGTCGGGGGGAAAAATGGCCCAGTACTTC
CASNFSITSGGKMAQYF
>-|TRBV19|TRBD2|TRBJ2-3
TGTGCCAGTAGTCCAGCGGGGGGGATTCCAGATACGCAGTATTTT
CASSPAGGIPDTQYF
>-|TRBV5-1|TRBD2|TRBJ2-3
TGCGCCAGCAGCTTAGCGGGGGCAGATACGCAGTATTTT
CASSLAGADTQYF